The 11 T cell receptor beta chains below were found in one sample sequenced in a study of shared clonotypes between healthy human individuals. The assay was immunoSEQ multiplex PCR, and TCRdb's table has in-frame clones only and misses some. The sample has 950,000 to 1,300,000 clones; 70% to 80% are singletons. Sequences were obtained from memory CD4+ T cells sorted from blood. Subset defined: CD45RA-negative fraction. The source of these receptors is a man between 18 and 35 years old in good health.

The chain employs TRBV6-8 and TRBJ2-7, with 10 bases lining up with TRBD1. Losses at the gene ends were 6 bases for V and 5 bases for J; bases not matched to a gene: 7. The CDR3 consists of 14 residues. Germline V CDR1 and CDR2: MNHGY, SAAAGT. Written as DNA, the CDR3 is TGTGCCAGCAGCCGGGACAGGGGAATCCACGAGCAGTACTTC. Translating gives CASSRDRGIHEQYF.

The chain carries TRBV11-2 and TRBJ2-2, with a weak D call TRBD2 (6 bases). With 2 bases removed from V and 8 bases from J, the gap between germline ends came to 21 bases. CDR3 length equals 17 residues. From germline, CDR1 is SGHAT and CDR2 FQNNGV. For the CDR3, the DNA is TGTGCCAGCAGCTTAACCGGGAGAGGGCCAGTAGTAGGGGAGCTGTTTTTT. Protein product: CASSLTGRGPVVGELFF.

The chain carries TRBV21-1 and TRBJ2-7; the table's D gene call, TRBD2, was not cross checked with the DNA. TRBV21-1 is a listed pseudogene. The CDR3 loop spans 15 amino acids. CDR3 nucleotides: TGTGCCAGCAGCAAAGCCGGCGGGATAGACTACGAGCAGTACTTC. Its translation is CASSKAGGIDYEQYF.

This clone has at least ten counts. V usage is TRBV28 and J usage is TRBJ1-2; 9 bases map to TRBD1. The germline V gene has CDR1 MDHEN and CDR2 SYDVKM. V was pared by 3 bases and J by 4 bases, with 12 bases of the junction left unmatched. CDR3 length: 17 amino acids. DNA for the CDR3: TGTGCCAGCAGTTTCGGGACAGGGTTGTTCTTCTCCTATGGCTACACCTTC. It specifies CASSFGTGLFFSYGYTF.

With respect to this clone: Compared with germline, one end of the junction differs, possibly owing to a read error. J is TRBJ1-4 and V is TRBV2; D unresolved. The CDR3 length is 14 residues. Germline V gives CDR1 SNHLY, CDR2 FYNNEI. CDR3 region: CASKWESLMKNLFF. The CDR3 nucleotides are TGTGCCAGCAAATGGGAGTCTCTAATGAAAAATCTGTTTTTT.

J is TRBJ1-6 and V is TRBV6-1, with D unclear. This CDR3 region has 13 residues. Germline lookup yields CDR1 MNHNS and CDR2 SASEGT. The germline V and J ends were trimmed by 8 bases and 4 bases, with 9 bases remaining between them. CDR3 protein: CASLLDYNSPLHF. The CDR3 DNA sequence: TGTGCCAGCCTACTAGATTATAATTCACCCCTCCACTTT.

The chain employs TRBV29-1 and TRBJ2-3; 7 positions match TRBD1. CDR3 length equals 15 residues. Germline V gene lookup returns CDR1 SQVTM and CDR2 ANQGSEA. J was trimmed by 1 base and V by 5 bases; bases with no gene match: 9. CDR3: CSVKPGTVGTDTQYF. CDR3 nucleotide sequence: TGCAGCGTTAAACCGGGGACAGTAGGCACAGATACGCAGTATTTT.

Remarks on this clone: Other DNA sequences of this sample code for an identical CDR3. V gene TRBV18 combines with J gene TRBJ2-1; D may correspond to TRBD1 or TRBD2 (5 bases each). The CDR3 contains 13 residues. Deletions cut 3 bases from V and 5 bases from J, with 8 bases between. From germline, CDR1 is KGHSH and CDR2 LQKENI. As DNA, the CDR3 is TGTGCCAGCTCACCTGGGACCCACAATGAGCAGTTCTTC. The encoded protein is CASSPGTHNEQFF.

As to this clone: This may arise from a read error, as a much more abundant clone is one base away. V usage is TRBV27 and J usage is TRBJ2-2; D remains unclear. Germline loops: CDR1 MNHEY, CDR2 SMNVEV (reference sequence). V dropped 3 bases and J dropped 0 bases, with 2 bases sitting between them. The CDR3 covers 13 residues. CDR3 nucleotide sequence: TGTGCCAGCAGTTTCGCGAACACCGGGGAGCTGTTTTTT. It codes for CASSFANTGELFF.

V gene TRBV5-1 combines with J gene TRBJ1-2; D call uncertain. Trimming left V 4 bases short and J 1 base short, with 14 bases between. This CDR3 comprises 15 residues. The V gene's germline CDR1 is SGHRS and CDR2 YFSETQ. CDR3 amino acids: CASSPGFTFNYGYTF. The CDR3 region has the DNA TGCGCCAGCAGCCCAGGATTTACCTTTAACTATGGCTACACCTTC.

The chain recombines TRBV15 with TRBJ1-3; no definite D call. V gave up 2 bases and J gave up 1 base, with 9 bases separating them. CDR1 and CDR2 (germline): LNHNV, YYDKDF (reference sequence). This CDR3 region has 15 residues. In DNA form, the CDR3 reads TGTGCCACCAGCAGACAGGTGCTGTCTGGAAACACCATATATTTT. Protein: CATSRQVLSGNTIYF.